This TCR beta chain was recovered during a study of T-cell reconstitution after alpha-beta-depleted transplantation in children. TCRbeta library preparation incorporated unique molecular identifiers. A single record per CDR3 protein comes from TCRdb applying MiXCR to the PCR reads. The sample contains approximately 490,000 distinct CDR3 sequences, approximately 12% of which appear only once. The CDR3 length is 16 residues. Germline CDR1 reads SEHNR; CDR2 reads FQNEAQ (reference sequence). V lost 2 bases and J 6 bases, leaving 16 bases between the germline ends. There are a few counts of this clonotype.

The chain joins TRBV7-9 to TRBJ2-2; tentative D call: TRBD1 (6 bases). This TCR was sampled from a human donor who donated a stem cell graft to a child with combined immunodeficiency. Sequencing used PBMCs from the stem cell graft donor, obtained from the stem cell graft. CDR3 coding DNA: TGTGCCAGCAGCTTATTGGATCAACAGGGTCCCGGGGAGCTGTTTTTT. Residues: CASSLLDQQGPGELFF.